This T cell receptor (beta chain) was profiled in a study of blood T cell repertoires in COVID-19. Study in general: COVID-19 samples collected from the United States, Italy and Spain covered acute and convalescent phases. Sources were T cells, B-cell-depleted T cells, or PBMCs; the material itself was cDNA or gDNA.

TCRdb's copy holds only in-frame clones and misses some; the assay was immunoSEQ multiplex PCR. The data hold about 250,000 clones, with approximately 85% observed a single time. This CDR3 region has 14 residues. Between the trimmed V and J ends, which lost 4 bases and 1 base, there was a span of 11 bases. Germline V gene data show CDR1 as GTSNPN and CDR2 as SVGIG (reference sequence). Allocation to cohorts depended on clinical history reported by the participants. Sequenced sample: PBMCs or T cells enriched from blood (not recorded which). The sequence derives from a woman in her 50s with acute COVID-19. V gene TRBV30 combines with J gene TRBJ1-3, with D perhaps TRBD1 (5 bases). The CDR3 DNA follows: TGTGCCTGGATCGGGCCAGGGTCTGGAAACACCATATATTTT. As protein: CAWIGPGSGNTIYF.